This T cell receptor (beta chain) was recovered during a study of STAT5B mutations in CD4+ large granular lymphocyte leukemia. Study background: Healthy donors showed HLA-associated enrichment of the CDR3 'QG' motif.

This CDR3 contains 16 residues. J was trimmed by 0 bases and V by 1 base; bases with no gene match: 4. CDR1 and CDR2 (germline): MDHEN, SYDVKM. Per the study methods: The detection floor for productive clonotype frequency was 2.59 x 10-5. Measured with immunoSEQ multiplex PCR; TCRdb has only the in-frame clones, and not every one. Clone size and V and J calls were adopted from that table, with D and trimming inferred from the DNA. The data contain nearly 45,000 clones, about 86% of them singletons. The source is a human donor in good health. Sample: CD4+ T cells from blood buffy coats. The V and J genes are TRBV28 and TRBJ2-3; 7 positions agree with TRBD1. CDR3 loop: CASSLSLQGSTDTQYF. The CDR3 bases are TGTGCCAGCAGTTTATCATTACAGGGGAGCACAGATACGCAGTATTTT.